The rows below give T cell receptor beta chains drawn from one sample of a study of OX40 agonist ivuxolimab in advanced cancers. The protocol was immunoSEQ multiplex PCR, while the TCRdb copy is restricted to in-frame clones and leaves out a portion. The sample has tens of thousands of clones, just under 80% seen once; the top ten hold about 13%. Source: CD4+ or CD8+ T cells sorted from blood, taken in a trial of the OX40 agonist ivuxolimab. The receptor source for this set is an adult with an advanced solid tumor such as melanoma, head and neck, liver or kidney cancer. The CDR3 runs from the conserved cysteine through the conserved F or W. D genes are given only for firm matches. The listing skips clone size in some rows; elsewhere it reads once, few, many or a size class.

>TRBJ1-3|-|TRBV7-8|-|15
CASSLASVSGNTIYF
TGTGCCAGCAGCTTAGCATCAGTCTCTGGAAACACCATATATTTT
>TRBJ2-5|TRBD1|TRBV18|few|16
CASSDQPTGSKETQYF
TGTGCCAGCTCCGACCAACCGACAGGGAGCAAAGAGACCCAGTACTTC
>TRBJ1-1|-|TRBV28|-|16
CASSLSGASRGAEAFF
TGTGCCAGCAGTCTATCAGGGGCCAGCAGAGGGGCTGAAGCTTTCTTT
>TRBJ1-1|TRBD1|TRBV7-9|-|14
CASRPGQGTTEAFF
TGTGCCAGCAGACCGGGACAGGGGACCACTGAAGCTTTCTTT
>TRBJ2-3|TRBD2|TRBV27|few|13
CASTGTSSDTQYF
TGTGCCAGCACGGGGACTAGCTCTGATACGCAGTATTTT
>TRBJ2-3|-|TRBV11-3|-|12
CASSLEGDTQYF
TGTGCCAGCAGCTTAGAGGGAGATACGCAGTATTTT
>TRBJ2-5|-|TRBV5-4|-|16
CASSLQGRGRRETQYF
TGTGCCAGCAGCTTGCAAGGCCGGGGGCGCCGGGAGACCCAGTACTTC
>TRBJ2-1|-|TRBV2|-|12
CASSGTGTHPFF
TGTGCCAGCAGTGGCACCGGGACCCATCCGTTCTTC
>TRBJ2-6|-|TRBV7-9|-|18
CASSPWDALSSGANVLTF
TGTGCCAGCAGCCCCTGGGACGCTTTAAGCTCTGGGGCCAACGTCCTGACTTTC
>TRBJ2-7|-|TRBV6-1|-|14
CASRLGHGVYEQYF
TGTGCCAGCAGGTTGGGACATGGGGTCTACGAGCAGTACTTC
>TRBJ2-6|-|TRBV7-9|once|14
CASSFTTGANVLTF
TGTGCCAGCAGCTTCACCACTGGGGCCAACGTCCTGACTTTC
>TRBJ1-5|-|TRBV2|-|15
CASSEMRNIRQPQHF
TGTGCCAGCAGTGAAATGAGGAACATACGCCAGCCCCAGCATTTT